This T cell receptor (beta chain) was sequenced in a study of T cell clonality in common variable immunodeficiency. Findings of the study overall: Fewer deletions and N-nucleotide insertions were reportedly seen in common variable immunodeficiency TCR beta sequences.

Donors gave roughly 5 to 8 ml heparinized peripheral whole blood. Method: immunoSEQ multiplex PCR; TCRdb's copy keeps in-frame clones and lacks some. Listed for the sample are about 60,000 clones, none seen a single time. In its sample, this clone was seen many times. Antigen unknown. Read coverage stops 3 residues before the CDR3 terminus; the germline J gene supplies the remainder. The CDR3 runs 14 residues. CDR1 SQVTM and CDR2 ANQGSEA come from the germline V gene. V gave up 3 bases and J gave up 5 bases; unmatched junction bases: 5. The chain is built from TRBV29-1 and TRBJ2-2; 8 nucleotides align to TRBD2. The sequence derives from a person between 18 and 70 years old in good health. Sequencing input: peripheral blood mononuclear cells. The CDR3 is CSVDMAGGTGELFF. CDR3 DNA (partial): TGCAGCGTTGATATGGCGGGAGGTACCGGGGAG.